Shown below are 3 T cell receptor beta chains from a single sample sequenced in a study of T cells in Graves' hyperthyroidism and ophthalmopathy. RNA transcripts were the template for amplifying TCR beta CDR3 regions. The TCR CDR3 first-round RT-PCR relied on the HTBI primer set. TCRdb re-analysed the multiplex PCR reads in MiXCR, keeping a single row per CDR3 protein. This table has 130,000 to 150,000 distinct CDR3 sequences, roughly a fifth appearing once. Material: blood. These receptors all stem from a woman aged 50 to 60 with Graves' hyperthyroidism that later progressed to Graves' ophthalmopathy.

This clonotype has only a few counts. This chain joins TRBV19 and TRBJ2-2, with 8 bases that match TRBD1. CDR3 length: 17 residues. The trim removed 8 bases at V and 1 base at J, leaving 12 bases unmatched. Germline V gene lookup returns CDR1 LNHDA and CDR2 SQIVND (reference sequence). Here the CDR3 reads CASLRPRTGMNTGELFF. The CDR3 nucleotides read TGTGCCAGTTTACGACCCAGGACAGGGATGAACACCGGGGAGCTGTTTTTT.

This chain connects TRBV29-1 to TRBJ2-7, with 8 positions matching TRBD2. Germline V gene lookup returns CDR1 SQVTM and CDR2 ANQGSEA. J lost 1 base, V lost 6 bases, and 5 bases had no gene match. The CDR3 is 13 residues long. CDR3 nucleotides: TGCAGCGTGTCGGGGGGGGTTTCCTACGAGCAGTACTTC. It yields the protein CSVSGGVSYEQYF.

This clonotype was recorded at least ten times. The gene calls are TRBV20-1 and TRBJ2-1, with 11 bases matching TRBD2. The germline gives CDR1 DFQATT, CDR2 SNEGSKA (reference sequence). The CDR3 extends over 15 amino acids. Unmatched junction bases numbered 6, after V lost 2 bases and J lost 6 bases. CDR3 nucleotide sequence: TGCAGTGCTAGAAAAGTAGCGGGGGGGATCAATGAGCAGTTCTTC. Translating gives CSARKVAGGINEQFF.